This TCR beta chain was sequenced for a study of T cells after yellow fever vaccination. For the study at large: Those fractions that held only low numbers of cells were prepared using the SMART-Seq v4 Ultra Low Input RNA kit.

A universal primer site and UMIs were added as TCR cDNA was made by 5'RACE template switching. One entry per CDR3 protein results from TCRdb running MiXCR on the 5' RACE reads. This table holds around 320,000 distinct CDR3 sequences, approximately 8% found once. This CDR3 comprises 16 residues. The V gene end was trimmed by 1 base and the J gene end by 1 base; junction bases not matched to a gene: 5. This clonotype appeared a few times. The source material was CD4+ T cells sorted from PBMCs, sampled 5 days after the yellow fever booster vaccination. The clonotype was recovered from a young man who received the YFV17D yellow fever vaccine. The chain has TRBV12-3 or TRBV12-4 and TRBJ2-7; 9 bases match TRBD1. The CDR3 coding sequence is TGTGCCAGCAGTTTAGGGTCCGGGACAGGGTCCTACGAGCAGTACTTC. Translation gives CASSLGSGTGSYEQYF.